These T cell receptor beta chains were read from a single sample in a study of regulatory T cells in long-lasting Graves disease. TCRdb re-called the multiplex PCR reads with MiXCR, one entry per CDR3 protein. The table lists some 250,000 distinct CDR3 sequences, approximately 20% of them singletons. This sample also belongs to another study, concerning T cells in Graves' hyperthyroidism and ophthalmopathy.

Here the sequenced sample was peripheral blood mononuclear cells (PBMCs), taken at new diagnosis, from a patient treated with antithyroid drugs. The receptors stem from a woman younger than 45 with Graves disease. CDR3s include the opening cysteine and the closing phenylalanine or tryptophan. D genes are given only for firm matches. Clone size is given for some rows only: seen once, a few or many times, or a class if the clone is expanded.

d_gene | j_gene | abundance | v_gene | CDR3nt | CDR3aa
- | TRBJ1-1 | many | TRBV6-1 | TGTGCCAGCAGTGATGTGGGGCCCGGGCTAGGAGCTTTCTTT | CASSDVGPGLGAFF
- | TRBJ1-2 | - | TRBV9 | TGTGCCAGCAAGGGGGAGGGGAACTATGGCTACACCTTC | CASKGEGNYGYTF
- | TRBJ2-2 | many | TRBV5-6 | TGTGCCAGCGTCAGTCTAGCCGGGGAGCTGTTTTTT | CASVSLAGELFF
- | TRBJ1-3 | many | TRBV7-6 | TGTGCCAGCAGCTTAATGGCACAGGCTGGAAACACCATATATTTT | CASSLMAQAGNTIYF
- | TRBJ2-5 | - | TRBV19 | TGTGCCAGTAGTGCTTGGGACGTCGGGGAGACCCAGTACTTC | CASSAWDVGETQYF
TRBD2 | TRBJ2-7 | many | TRBV6-5 | TGTGCCAGCAGTTACTCGATCTCAGCGGGGGGCCGTCCGGGGATCTACGAGCAGTACTTC | CASSYSISAGGRPGIYEQYF
- | TRBJ2-5 | - | TRBV19 | TGTGCCAGTAGTATCGAAGGACGAGAGACCCAGTACTTC | CASSIEGRETQYF
- | TRBJ1-1 | many | TRBV25-1 | TGTGCCAGCAGTGCCCCTTACCGCAGGAACACTGAAGCTTTCTTT | CASSAPYRRNTEAFF
- | TRBJ1-2 | many | TRBV7-6 | TGTGCCAGCAGCCCGCGGTCGGGGACGGTCTATGGCTACACCTTC | CASSPRSGTVYGYTF
- | TRBJ1-1 | - | TRBV5-1 | TGCGCCAGCAGTGGAGGAAAAATGAGCACTGAAGCTTTCTTT | CASSGGKMSTEAFF
TRBD1 | TRBJ2-1 | - | TRBV7-6 | TGTGCCAGCAGCGGGGGACAGGGATGGAGCTACAATGAGCAGTTCTTC | CASSGGQGWSYNEQFF
- | TRBJ1-2 | many | TRBV19 | TGTGCCAGTAGTATCGGAGGACACCAGTGGGATGGCTACACCTTC | CASSIGGHQWDGYTF
- | TRBJ2-7 | many | TRBV6-2/TRBV6-3 | TGTGCCAGCAGTTACCTTCCTGACAGGTACGAGCAGTACTTC | CASSYLPDRYEQYF
TRBD2 | TRBJ2-7 | many | TRBV12-3/TRBV12-4 | TGTGCCACTTCATATCTAGCGGGGATTCGCGAGCAGTACTTC | CATSYLAGIREQYF
TRBD2 | TRBJ2-1 | - | TRBV7-9 | TGTGCCAGCAGCAAATCCGGGACTAGCGGGGGGGTGAATGAGCAGTTCTTC | CASSKSGTSGGVNEQFF
TRBD2 | TRBJ2-7 | - | TRBV2 | TGTGCCAGCACTATAGCGGGGGGATCACCCTACGAGCAGTACTTC | CASTIAGGSPYEQYF
- | TRBJ2-2 | many | TRBV7-8 | TGTGCCAGCAGCATACCCGGACTGGCCGGCGGGGAGCTGTTTTTT | CASSIPGLAGGELFF
TRBD1 | TRBJ1-1 | few | TRBV9 | TGTGCCAGCAGCGCCCTTTCGACAGGGGACACTGAAGCTTTCTTT | CASSALSTGDTEAFF
- | TRBJ2-7 | many | TRBV6-1 | TGTGCCAGCAGCGGTCCGGGAGCCTACGAGCAGTACTTC | CASSGPGAYEQYF
- | TRBJ1-5 | many | TRBV2 | TGTGCCAGCAGAGGCTTGGACCCCGATCAGCCCCAGCATTTT | CASRGLDPDQPQHF
TRBD1 | TRBJ1-2 | many | TRBV20-1 | TGCAGTGCTCGACCAGGGGGGCAGGGCTACACCTTC | CSARPGGQGYTF
TRBD2 | TRBJ2-3 | many | TRBV20-1 | TGCAGTGCTAGAGGTTCTAGCGGCCCCAGGGTTGCGCAGTATTTT | CSARGSSGPRVAQYF
- | TRBJ1-1 | - | TRBV20-1 | TGCAGTGCTGGGGGGGGGCGCGGGGACACTGAAGCTTTCTTT | CSAGGGRGDTEAFF
- | TRBJ2-7 | - | TRBV5-4 | TGTGCCAGCAGTCGACAGGATCCCCACGAGCAGTACTTC | CASSRQDPHEQYF
- | TRBJ2-7 | many | TRBV12-3/TRBV12-4 | TGTGCCAGCAGTTTAACCCAGGGCAGGAGCTCCTACGAGCAGTACTTC | CASSLTQGRSSYEQYF
- | TRBJ1-4 | many | TRBV12-3/TRBV12-4 | TGTGCCAGCAGACCGAACTGGGCTAATGAAAAACTGTTTTTT | CASRPNWANEKLFF
TRBD1 | TRBJ2-2 | many | TRBV7-3 | TGTGCCAGCAGCCCCGACAGGGCGAGCGGGGAGCTGTTTTTT | CASSPDRASGELFF
- | TRBJ1-2 | many | TRBV5-6 | TGTGCCAGCAGCGGCATTACGGAGTACTATGGCTACACCTTC | CASSGITEYYGYTF
TRBD1 | TRBJ1-5 | many | TRBV12-3/TRBV12-4 | TGTGCCAGCAGGGGACAGGGGGATTTCCAGCCCCAGCATTTT | CASRGQGDFQPQHF
- | TRBJ2-5 | many | TRBV6-1 | TGTGCCAGCAGCTTTAGGACAGTCCAAGAGACCCAGTACTTC | CASSFRTVQETQYF
- | TRBJ2-5 | - | TRBV5-1 | TGCGCCAGCGAACGGGTGGGGGTCGGAGAGACCCAGTACTTC | CASERVGVGETQYF
TRBD2 | TRBJ2-1 | many | TRBV2 | TGTGCCAGCAGTGGGGGGACTAGCGGGTACCGATCCTACAATGAGCAGTTCTTC | CASSGGTSGYRSYNEQFF
- | TRBJ2-7 | many | TRBV4-2 | TGTGCCAGCAGCCAAACCCTGGACAGCTCCTACGAGCAGTACTTC | CASSQTLDSSYEQYF
- | TRBJ2-1 | many | TRBV14 | TGTGCCAGCAGCCAAGACGATCTGCGGAAACCCTACAATGAGCAGTTCTTC | CASSQDDLRKPYNEQFF
TRBD1 | TRBJ1-5 | many | TRBV7-8 | TGTGCCAGCAGCCCTAGACAGGGGGCCAATCAGCCCCAGCATTTT | CASSPRQGANQPQHF
- | TRBJ1-4 | many | TRBV5-1 | TGCGCCAGCAGCTTCGAGACAGATCTTGAAAAACTGTTTTTT | CASSFETDLEKLFF
- | TRBJ1-3 | many | TRBV6-1 | TGTGCCAGCAACCCCCACAGGTACTCTGGAAACACCATATATTTT | CASNPHRYSGNTIYF
- | TRBJ1-2 | many | TRBV20-1 | TGCAGTGCTAGAGAGAAGACAGCCCAACGATCGGGCTACACCTTC | CSAREKTAQRSGYTF
- | TRBJ2-7 | many | TRBV6-1 | TGTGCCACTAGGGGCTCTTTCTACGAGCAGTACTTC | CATRGSFYEQYF
- | TRBJ1-2 | many | TRBV10-3 | TGTGCCATCAGTGGGCCGGACAGCGCTAACTATGGCTACACCTTC | CAISGPDSANYGYTF
- | TRBJ1-2 | many | TRBV7-3 | TGTGCCAGCAGCTTGACACCTAACTATGGCTACACCTTC | CASSLTPNYGYTF
- | TRBJ1-6 | - | TRBV5-4 | TGTGCCAGCATCCGGAGCTTGGCAGCCTCGTCCCTCCACTTT | CASIRSLAASSLHF
TRBD1 | TRBJ1-3 | many | TRBV3-1 | TGTGCCAGCAGCCAAGATCTCGGACAGGGGACTGGAAACACCATATATTTT | CASSQDLGQGTGNTIYF
TRBD1 | TRBJ1-2 | many | TRBV20-1 | TGCAGTGCAACCCTGGGACAGGGAACAAGTGGCTACACCTTC | CSATLGQGTSGYTF
- | TRBJ1-5 | - | TRBV4-1 | TGCGCCAGCTCCCGGGTGATGAATCAGCCCCAGCATTTT | CASSRVMNQPQHF
- | TRBJ1-3 | - | TRBV19 | TGTGCCAGTAGTCTGGGCGACACCGTATATTTT | CASSLGDTVYF
- | TRBJ2-3 | many | TRBV7-9 | TGTGCCAGCAGCTTAACTCTAGTCACAGATACGCAGTATTTT | CASSLTLVTDTQYF
TRBD1 | TRBJ1-2 | many | TRBV12-5 | TGTGCTAGTGCTCTAGGGACAGACTATGGCTACACCTTC | CASALGTDYGYTF
- | TRBJ2-1 | many | TRBV11-2 | TGTGCCAGCAGCTTAGGGGCCTCCTACAATGAGCAGTTCTTC | CASSLGASYNEQFF
- | TRBJ2-3 | - | TRBV13 | TGTGCCAGCAGCTTAGCGGGGGCCGCGTATTTT | CASSLAGAAYF
- | TRBJ2-7 | - | TRBV7-2 | TGTGCCAGCAGCGGGGTCGGAGGGGTCCCCATCAAGCAGTACTTC | CASSGVGGVPIKQYF
- | TRBJ2-1 | - | TRBV28 | TGTGCCAGCAGCCCGGAGGCGCCGCTCAGCAGTGAGCAGTTCTTC | CASSPEAPLSSEQFF
- | TRBJ2-1 | many | TRBV7-9 | TGTGCCAGCAGCTTTATATTTCGTAAACAGAGCTCCTACAATGAGCAGTTCTTC | CASSFIFRKQSSYNEQFF